The rows below give T cell receptor beta chains drawn from one sample of a study of type 1 and type 2 diabetes patients. TCRdb called the multiplex PCR reads again in MiXCR, with one record for every CDR3 protein. The data hold fewer than 300,000 distinct CDR3 sequences, with around 47% observed a single time. Sequencing was done on a sample of peripheral blood mononuclear cells (PBMCs). The receptor set was obtained from a man younger than 35 with type 2 diabetes. Each CDR3 is given with its conserved first and last residue. D genes are given only for firm matches. Where a row states a size, it is once, few, many or the class of an expanded clone; other rows omit it.

>NA|TRBJ2-5|NA|TRBV5-1
TGCGCCAGCAGCTTGGATCAGGTTAGATCGGGGACCCAGTACTTC
CASSLDQVRSGTQYF
>NA|TRBJ2-1|few|TRBV2
TGTGCCAGCACAGGGGATGGCTCCTACAATGAGCAGTTCTTC
CASTGDGSYNEQFF
>TRBD2|TRBJ2-3|NA|TRBV5-5
TGTGCCAGCAGCCAACAGGGACTAGCGGGGCTCACAGATACGCAGTATTTT
CASSQQGLAGLTDTQYF
>NA|TRBJ2-3|NA|TRBV20-1
TGCAGTGCTAGGGCTAGCGGCACAGATACGCAGTATTTT
CSARASGTDTQYF
>NA|TRBJ1-1|many|TRBV10-1
TGCGCCAGCAGTGCCTCACAGGGAGTCACTGAAGCTTTCTTT
CASSASQGVTEAFF
>NA|TRBJ2-7|NA|TRBV6-6
TGTGCCAGCTCTCGGACAGCTTCCTACGAGCAGTACTTC
CASSRTASYEQYF
>TRBD2|TRBJ2-7|NA|TRBV20-1
TGCAGTGCTTCCGACGGACTAGCGGACACCTACGAGCAGTACTTC
CSASDGLADTYEQYF
>NA|TRBJ2-1|few|TRBV5-1
TGCGCCAGCAGCTTGGGGCAGAGCTCCTACAATGAGCAGTTCTTC
CASSLGQSSYNEQFF
>TRBD2|TRBJ2-1|few|TRBV6-6
TGTGCCAGCAGTATAGCGGGAGGGCCGTATAATGAGCAGTTCTTC
CASSIAGGPYNEQFF
>TRBD2|TRBJ2-1|NA|TRBV7-9
TGTGCCAGCAGCCCATCTAGCGGGAGGCCCAACAATGAGCAGTTCTTC
CASSPSSGRPNNEQFF
>TRBD2|TRBJ2-5|NA|TRBV20-1
TGCAGTGCTAGAGACCCTAGCGGGAGATGGGATCCGGAGACCCAGTACTTC
CSARDPSGRWDPETQYF
>NA|TRBJ2-5|NA|TRBV6-1
TGTGCCAGCAGTGAATACAGGGGAGGAGAGACCCAGTACTTC
CASSEYRGGETQYF
>TRBD2|TRBJ2-3|NA|TRBV4-3
TGCGCCAGCAGCCCCGGGGATTCGGGGGGGCGATATTTT
CASSPGDSGGRYF
>NA|TRBJ1-2|NA|TRBV28
TGTGCCAGTTCGCGGGACACCAGAAGGTATGGCTACACCTTC
CASSRDTRRYGYTF
>TRBD1|TRBJ1-2|NA|TRBV27
TGTGCCAGCAGACCCGGGACAGGGTATGAAGCTAACTATGGCTACACCTTC
CASRPGTGYEANYGYTF
>TRBD1|TRBJ2-5|few|TRBV12-3/TRBV12-4
TGTGCCAGCAGTGAACTCCCGGGACAGGGCGAGACCCAGTACTTC
CASSELPGQGETQYF
>NA|TRBJ2-6|NA|TRBV28
TGTGCCAGCAGTCCCCTGGAAACAGGAGGTTCTGGGGCCAACGTCCTGACTTTC
CASSPLETGGSGANVLTF
>NA|TRBJ2-5|NA|TRBV5-1
TGCGCCAGCAGCTCTCTAGCGATGGAAGAGACCCAGTACTTC
CASSSLAMEETQYF
>TRBD2|TRBJ2-7|NA|TRBV20-1
TGCAGTGCCGGGCGACTAGCGGATTACGAGCAGTACTTC
CSAGRLADYEQYF
>TRBD1|TRBJ2-5|few|TRBV20-1
TGCAGTGCTAGAAAGACAGGGCTGGAGACCCAGTACTTC
CSARKTGLETQYF
>TRBD2|TRBJ2-1|NA|TRBV19
TGTGCCAGTAGTATACGGGGGACTAGCTTCATCTACAATGAGCAGTTCTTC
CASSIRGTSFIYNEQFF
>NA|TRBJ2-7|once|TRBV15
TGTGCCACCAGCAGAGGGCAGGAGACCTACGAGCAGTACTTC
CATSRGQETYEQYF
>TRBD1|TRBJ1-6|many|TRBV2
TGTGCCAGCAGTGAAGCGCGGGGACAGGGGGGAGGATCACCCCTCCACTTT
CASSEARGQGGGSPLHF
>NA|TRBJ1-2|NA|TRBV19
TGTGCCCCCGGATATGGCTACACCTTC
CAPGYGYTF
>NA|TRBJ1-2|few|TRBV19
TGTGCCAGTAGTATTGGACAGACCGCAGGCTACACCTTC
CASSIGQTAGYTF
>NA|TRBJ1-6|NA|TRBV24-1
TGTGCCATCAGTGGCGGGACGGACGATTCACCCCTCCACTTT
CAISGGTDDSPLHF
>NA|TRBJ2-7|NA|TRBV6-5
TGTGCCAGCAGTTTAAGTCGGGGTAGGGGCTACGAGCAGTACTTC
CASSLSRGRGYEQYF
>NA|TRBJ2-7|few|TRBV4-3
TGCGCCAGCAGCCAAGGGACCGACGGCTCCTACGAGCAGTACTTC
CASSQGTDGSYEQYF
>NA|TRBJ1-2|NA|TRBV5-1
TGCGCCAGCAGCTTGTTGGTAGGAATGGACTATGGCTACACCTTC
CASSLLVGMDYGYTF
>NA|TRBJ2-6|NA|TRBV19
TGTGCCAGTAGTATCACTTGGGCTGGGGCCAACGTCCTGACTTTC
CASSITWAGANVLTF
>NA|TRBJ2-7|few|TRBV6-6
TGTGCCAGCAGTTACTCGGGCAGGGGTTCTCACGAGCAGTACTTC
CASSYSGRGSHEQYF
>TRBD2|TRBJ2-7|NA|TRBV27
TGTGCCAGCAGTTTCTTAGCGGGATCCTCCTACGAGCAGTACTTC
CASSFLAGSSYEQYF
>TRBD2|TRBJ2-1|NA|TRBV25-1
TGTGCCAGCAGTGAATATACTAGCGGGACCTACAATGAGCAGTTCTTC
CASSEYTSGTYNEQFF
>NA|TRBJ2-4|few|TRBV2
TGTGCCAGCAGTGAAGGAGGGTTCTATGAAAACATTCAGTACTTC
CASSEGGFYENIQYF
>TRBD2|TRBJ2-1|few|TRBV15
TGTGCCACCAGACCTACTAGCGGGGGTTCCTACAATGAGCAGTTCTTC
CATRPTSGGSYNEQFF
>NA|TRBJ1-1|NA|TRBV6-1
TGTGCCAACAGATACAAGGGACTTACTGAAGCTTTCTTT
CANRYKGLTEAFF
>NA|TRBJ1-2|NA|TRBV19
TGTGCCAGTAGTCCCCAGGGGAGAAGCTCGGCTGGCTATGGCTACACCTTC
CASSPQGRSSAGYGYTF
>TRBD1|TRBJ2-2|NA|TRBV2
TGTGCCAGCAGCCGGACAGGGATCACCGGGGAGCTGTTTTTT
CASSRTGITGELFF
>TRBD1|TRBJ1-2|few|TRBV6-2/TRBV6-3
TGTGCCAGCTCGCCGACAGGGAAGAACTATGGCTACACCTTC
CASSPTGKNYGYTF
>TRBD1|TRBJ1-2|few|TRBV19
TGTGCCAGTACCCTAGGACAGGGCTACTATGGCTACACCTTC
CASTLGQGYYGYTF
>NA|TRBJ2-5|NA|TRBV7-2
TGTGCCAGCAGCTTAGCAGGGCGGAATGAGCGGTTCTTC
CASSLAGRNERFF
>NA|TRBJ1-1|NA|TRBV4-3
TGCGCCAGCAGCCAACGGACCCTCGGCGGCCTGAACACTGAAGCTTTCTTT
CASSQRTLGGLNTEAFF
>TRBD1|TRBJ1-6|NA|TRBV5-1
TGCGCCAGCAGCTTGGAGGGGGCCAGTTCACCCCTCCACTTT
CASSLEGASSPLHF
>NA|TRBJ1-1|few|TRBV30
TGTGCCTGGAGTCCGGACAACACTGAAGCTTTCTTT
CAWSPDNTEAFF
>TRBD1|TRBJ2-5|NA|TRBV7-9
TGTGCCAGCAGCCCCGCTGGCGCAGGGGGATTCCAAGAGACCCAGTACTTC
CASSPAGAGGFQETQYF
>NA|TRBJ2-3|NA|TRBV19
TGTGCCAGTAGTATGACAGATACGCAGTATTTT
CASSMTDTQYF
>NA|TRBJ2-1|NA|TRBV7-3
TGTGCCAGCAGCCCACGTGTCGGGGGGCTTACATTC
CASSPRVGGLTF
>NA|TRBJ2-5|NA|TRBV5-8
TGTGCCAGTAGTACTGGGGTAGGAGAGACCCAGTACTTC
CASSTGVGETQYF
>NA|TRBJ1-5|NA|TRBV4-3
TGCGCCAGCAGCCAAGATGGCGGTTATAGCAATCAGCCCCAGCATTTT
CASSQDGGYSNQPQHF
>TRBD2|TRBJ2-5|NA|TRBV20-1
TGCAGTGCTGGTGGACTAGCGGGGTGGTCGGAGACCCAGTACTTC
CSAGGLAGWSETQYF
>NA|TRBJ1-1|NA|TRBV20-1
TGCAGTGCTAGAGTCCCGGAGACTGACTACACTGAAGCTTTCTTT
CSARVPETDYTEAFF
>NA|TRBJ2-7|few|TRBV19
TGTGCCAGTAGTGAAGGTCTACCCGGGGGTTACGAGCAGTACTTC
CASSEGLPGGYEQYF
>NA|TRBJ2-2|NA|TRBV6-1
TGTGCCAGCAGTCGGCAGGGTGGACTTACCGGGGAGCTGTTTTTT
CASSRQGGLTGELFF
>NA|TRBJ2-1|NA|TRBV7-3
TGTGCCAGCAGCTTAACAGGAGGGGGCGCCTACAATGAGCAGTTCTTC
CASSLTGGGAYNEQFF
>NA|TRBJ2-3|NA|TRBV19
TGTGCCAGTAGTAGTATGGCAGGGTTCACAGATACGCAGTATTTT
CASSSMAGFTDTQYF